These T cell receptor beta chains were read from a single sample in a study of identical twins. MiXCR was run by TCRdb on the 5' RACE reads, yielding one entry per CDR3 protein. The sample yields about 150,000 distinct CDR3 sequences, 3% to 4% seen once. Input material: memory T cells sorted from blood. The receptors stem from a man aged 18 to 29 in good health. CDR3s include the opening cysteine and the closing phenylalanine or tryptophan. The order of the fields is CDR3 protein, CDR3 DNA, V gene, clone size, D gene, J gene. The D gene is left open where the match is weak. Some rows mark clone size as missing; the rest say once, few, many or name a class of expanded clone.

CASRHLLDVDTQYF	TGTGCCAGCAGGCACCTCTTGGACGTAGATACGCAGTATTTT	TRBV27	many	NA	TRBJ2-3
CASSLPGLAGSYNEQFF	TGTGCCAGCAGTCTTCCAGGACTAGCGGGATCCTACAATGAGCAGTTCTTC	TRBV6-2/TRBV6-3	many	TRBD2	TRBJ2-1
CSAIGLAASMNNEQFF	TGCAGTGCCATTGGACTAGCGGCAAGTATGAACAATGAGCAGTTCTTC	TRBV20-1	many	TRBD2	TRBJ2-1
CATSKRTGNMHEQYF	TGTGCCACCAGCAAGAGGACAGGGAATATGCACGAGCAGTACTTC	TRBV15	few	TRBD1	TRBJ2-7
CATSRARFETDTQYF	TGTGCCACCAGCAGAGCCAGGTTTGAAACAGATACGCAGTATTTT	TRBV15	many	NA	TRBJ2-3
CASSQDGQGDYEQYF	TGTGCCAGCAGCCAAGACGGCCAGGGCGACTACGAGCAGTACTTC	TRBV4-2	many	NA	TRBJ2-7
CSAEREGETQYF	TGCAGTGCCGAGCGGGAGGGAGAGACCCAGTACTTC	TRBV20-1	many	TRBD2	TRBJ2-5
CASSLTSGRVNEQFF	TGCGCCAGCAGCTTGACTAGCGGGAGAGTCAATGAGCAGTTCTTC	TRBV10-1	few	TRBD2	TRBJ2-1
CASSLGVGPTTNQPQHF	TGTGCCAGCAGCTTAGGGGTGGGCCCCACTACCAATCAGCCCCAGCATTTT	TRBV7-8	many	NA	TRBJ1-5
CSASLPFRGLLVYEQFF	TGCAGTGCTAGCCTACCCTTTCGGGGGCTGTTGGTCTATGAGCAGTTCTTC	TRBV20-1	many	NA	TRBJ2-1
CATSVMTGRTQYF	TGTGCCACCAGTGTCATGACGGGGAGGACCCAGTACTTC	TRBV24-1	many	NA	TRBJ2-5
CASSPATGTNTGELFF	TGTGCCAGCTCACCCGCGACAGGGACCAACACCGGGGAGCTGTTTTTT	TRBV18	NA	TRBD1	TRBJ2-2
CASSLKKGLAGAADTQYF	TGTGCCAGCAGCTTAAAGAAGGGACTAGCGGGAGCGGCAGATACGCAGTATTTT	TRBV11-2	many	TRBD2	TRBJ2-3
CSAVSGPQETQYF	TGCAGTGCTGTCTCAGGGCCCCAAGAGACCCAGTACTTC	TRBV20-1	many	NA	TRBJ2-5
CASRDWASTDTQYF	TGCGCCAGCAGGGACTGGGCTAGCACAGATACGCAGTATTTT	TRBV5-1	many	NA	TRBJ2-3
CASSIGGADSYEQYF	TGTGCCAGTAGTATTGGCGGAGCCGATTCCTACGAGCAGTACTTC	TRBV19	many	NA	TRBJ2-7
CASSNGLAGATVTGELFF	TGTGCCAGCAGCAACGGACTAGCGGGAGCTACGGTCACCGGGGAGCTGTTTTTT	TRBV13	many	TRBD2	TRBJ2-2
CASSLASSYEQYF	TGTGCCAGCAGCCTTGCCTCGTCCTACGAGCAGTACTTC	TRBV7-2	many	NA	TRBJ2-7
CSARAETQYF	TGCAGTGCTAGAGCAGAGACCCAGTACTTC	TRBV20-1	few	NA	TRBJ2-5
CASSQPKATDRGGGHEQFF	TGTGCCAGCAGCCAACCCAAAGCGACCGACCGGGGAGGAGGGCATGAGCAGTTCTTC	TRBV14	many	NA	TRBJ2-1
CSARDGKRGSRETQYF	TGCAGTGCTAGAGATGGTAAACGGGGGTCACGGGAGACCCAGTACTTC	TRBV20-1	many	NA	TRBJ2-5
CSATGTYNEQFF	TGCAGTGCCACCGGGACTTACAATGAGCAGTTCTTC	TRBV20-1	many	NA	TRBJ2-1
CASSPESGSGNTIYF	TGTGCCAGCAGCCCTGAATCAGGATCTGGAAACACCATATATTTT	TRBV7-2	many	NA	TRBJ1-3
CASTLAANQPQHF	TGTGCCAGCACGTTAGCCGCCAATCAGCCCCAGCATTTT	TRBV27	many	NA	TRBJ1-5
CASRAGTYTGELFF	TGTGCCAGCAGAGCCGGGACCTACACCGGGGAGCTGTTTTTT	TRBV7-2	few	NA	TRBJ2-2
CASARLGEETQYF	TGCGCCAGCGCCCGTTTGGGGGAAGAGACCCAGTACTTC	TRBV5-1	many	NA	TRBJ2-5
CASSYSATNEKLFF	TGTGCCAGCAGTTACAGTGCAACTAATGAAAAACTGTTTTTT	TRBV6-5	many	NA	TRBJ1-4
CASSSPTSGGQNEQFF	TGTGCCAGCAGTTCGCCGACTAGCGGGGGTCAAAATGAGCAGTTCTTC	TRBV12-3/TRBV12-4	many	TRBD2	TRBJ2-1
CASGHDGNIQYF	TGTGCCAGCGGACACGACGGAAACATTCAGTACTTC	TRBV7-7	many	NA	TRBJ2-4
CASSKGLQERAQYF	TGTGCCAGCAGCAAGGGACTACAAGAGAGGGCCCAGTACTTC	TRBV21-1	many	NA	TRBJ2-5
CSATPPSGGDTQYF	TGCAGTGCTACCCCGCCCTCGGGAGGGGATACGCAGTATTTT	TRBV20-1	many	TRBD2	TRBJ2-3
CAWYRGQLPKPDNEQFF	TGTGCGTGGTACAGGGGTCAACTCCCAAAACCCGACAATGAGCAGTTCTTC	TRBV28	many	TRBD1	TRBJ2-1
CASSLSGQGLEQFF	TGTGCCAGCAGTTTATCGGGACAGGGGTTAGAGCAGTTCTTC	TRBV12-3/TRBV12-4	few	TRBD1	TRBJ2-1